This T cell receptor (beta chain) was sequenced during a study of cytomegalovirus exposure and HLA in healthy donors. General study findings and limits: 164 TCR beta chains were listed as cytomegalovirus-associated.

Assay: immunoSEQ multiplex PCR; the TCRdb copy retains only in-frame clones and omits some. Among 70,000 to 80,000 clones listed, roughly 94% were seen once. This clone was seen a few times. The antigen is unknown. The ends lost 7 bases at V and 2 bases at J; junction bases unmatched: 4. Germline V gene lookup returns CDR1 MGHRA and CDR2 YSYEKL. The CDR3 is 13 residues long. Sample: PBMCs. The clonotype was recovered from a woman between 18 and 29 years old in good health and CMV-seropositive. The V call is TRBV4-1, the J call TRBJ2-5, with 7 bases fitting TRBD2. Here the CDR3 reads CASTWTRQETQYF. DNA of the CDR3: TGCGCCAGCACCTGGACTAGGCAAGAGACCCAGTACTTC.